The 29 T cell receptor beta chains below were found in one sample sequenced in a study of T cells after yellow fever vaccination. In TCRdb, the 5' RACE reads were re-called with MiXCR into one record per CDR3 protein. The sample consists of 250,000 or so distinct CDR3 sequences, about 3.5% of them appearing once. Source: PBMCs, taken 15 days after the yellow fever booster vaccination. These receptors all come from a man between 18 and 29 years old who received the YFV17D yellow fever vaccine.

This clonotype was picked up many times. The rearrangement uses TRBV6-2 or TRBV6-3 and TRBJ2-3; D is tentatively TRBD1 or TRBD2 (5 bases each). V was clipped by 1 base and J by 4 bases, with 18 bases between them. Germline CDR1 MNHEY, CDR2 SVGEGT. This CDR3 is built from 17 residues. CDR3 sequence reads: CASSYYFRDRASDTQYF. The CDR3 DNA reads as TGTGCCAGCAGTTACTACTTTAGGGACCGCGCTTCAGATACGCAGTATTTT.

This clonotype was counted at least ten times. V gene TRBV4-2 combines with J gene TRBJ2-1, with unresolved D. In germline, CDR1 is LGHNA, CDR2 YNFKEQ. This CDR3 has 16 amino acids. Trimming took off 0 bases at V and 0 bases at J, with 9 bases between the two ends. The CDR3: CASSQDWSRSYNEQFF. Here the CDR3 DNA reads TGTGCCAGCAGCCAAGATTGGAGCCGCTCCTACAATGAGCAGTTCTTC.

This clonotype was observed many times. The CDR3 here is CASSWPQETQYF. In DNA form, the CDR3 reads TGTGCCAGCAGCTGGCCCCAAGAGACCCAGTACTTC. The chain is built from TRBV5-5 and TRBJ2-5; D remains unclear. The germline V and J ends were trimmed by 3 bases and 1 base, with 4 bases remaining between them. The length of the CDR3 is 12 residues. Per germline, CDR1 SGHKS and CDR2 YYEKEE (reference sequence).

This clonotype showed up many times. The rearrangement links TRBV4-3 to TRBJ2-3; 7 nucleotides line up with TRBD1. The junction had 2 bases not matched to a gene; V was cut back by 1 base and J by 1 base. CDR3 length: 15 amino acids. Looked up from germline, CDR1 is LGHNA and CDR2 is YSLEER. CDR3 amino acids: CASSQGGQGTDTQYF. CDR3 sequence (DNA): TGCGCCAGCAGCCAAGGCGGACAGGGCACAGATACGCAGTATTTT.

This clonotype has at least ten counts. V and J are TRBV21-1 and TRBJ2-4; TRBD2 was called by the table and not checked on the DNA. TRBV21-1 is deemed a pseudogene. This CDR3 has 15 amino acids. In nucleotides, the CDR3 is TGTGCCAGCAAAGCGGGGGGGGCCTCCAAAAACATTCAGTACTTC. This codes for CASKAGGASKNIQYF.

This clonotype was counted at least ten times. The rearrangement links TRBV3-1 to TRBJ2-1, with D possibly called TRBD1 or TRBD2 (7 bases each). From germline, CDR1 is LGHDT and CDR2 YNNKEL (reference sequence). V was pared by 4 bases and J by 5 bases, with 18 bases between. The CDR3 extends over 16 amino acids. CDR3 DNA: TGTGCCAGCAGCCGCCTAAAGGGGGCGGGAGACAATGAGCAGTTCTTC. This sequence encodes CASSRLKGAGDNEQFF.

This clonotype has ten or more counts. The chain has TRBV9 and TRBJ2-1, with 7 nucleotides matching TRBD2. CDR3 length: 15 residues. The trim removed 3 bases at V and 0 bases at J, leaving 3 bases unmatched. The germline gives CDR1 SGDLS, CDR2 YYNGEE. The CDR3 coding sequence is TGTGCCAGCAGCGAGGGCGGGGGCTCCTACAATGAGCAGTTCTTC. Encoded protein: CASSEGGGSYNEQFF.

This clonotype was observed at least ten times. The chain uses TRBV2 and TRBJ1-2; D remains ambiguous. Germline CDR1 SNHLY, CDR2 FYNNEI. The V end was cut by 4 bases, the J end by 4 bases, with 10 bases between. CDR3 length: 13 amino acids. The CDR3: CASSARGPYGYTF. Written as DNA, the CDR3 is TGTGCCAGCAGTGCCCGCGGTCCCTATGGCTACACCTTC.

Many counts were recorded for this clonotype. The chain couples TRBV20-1 to TRBJ2-3; tentatively, D is TRBD1 (6 bases). The V end lost 3 bases, the J end lost 3 bases, and 16 bases lay between the germline ends. CDR1 and CDR2 (germline): DFQATT, SNEGSKA (reference sequence). The length of the CDR3 is 15 residues. The CDR3: CSASRTGSATDTQYF. DNA of the CDR3: TGCAGTGCTAGCAGAACAGGGAGTGCGACAGATACGCAGTATTTT.

This clonotype was observed many times. The chain combines TRBV9 with TRBJ2-7, with 15 bases fitting TRBD2. In germline, CDR1 is SGDLS, CDR2 YYNGEE. The CDR3 covers 21 residues. The J segment lost 2 bases and the V segment lost 0 bases, leaving 15 bases of the junction unmatched. The CDR3 DNA reads TGTGCCAGCAGCGTAGAGCCAGTCTGGACTAGCGGGGGGGCCTTCGCCTACGAGCAGTACGTC. Protein sequence: CASSVEPVWTSGGAFAYEQYV.

This clonotype was counted at least ten times. The V call is TRBV10-1, the J call TRBJ2-7; possible D gene TRBD2, 6 bases. Per germline, CDR1 WNHNN and CDR2 SYGVQD (reference sequence). The V and J ends lost 2 bases and 0 bases respectively, with 14 bases between them. The CDR3 has 16 amino acids. The CDR3 is CASSEPEGLSSYEQYV. The CDR3 DNA reads as TGCGCCAGCAGTGAGCCGGAGGGCCTAAGCTCCTACGAGCAGTACGTC.

This clonotype appeared a few times. The CDR3 here is CAWSVAGSGAQYF. The CDR3 DNA reads TGTGCCTGGAGTGTTGCGGGGAGCGGGGCGCAGTATTTT. The chain employs TRBV30 and TRBJ2-3; TRBD2 matches 7 bases. This CDR3 comprises 13 residues. Germline loops: CDR1 GTSNPN, CDR2 SVGIG (reference sequence). J lost 10 bases, V lost 0 bases, and 7 bases had no gene match.

This clonotype was found many times. The gene calls are TRBV5-1 and TRBJ2-3; either TRBD1 or TRBD2 may supply D (6 bases each). The germline gives CDR1 SGHRS, CDR2 YFSETQ. The V gene lost 4 bases and the J gene lost 1 base, with 16 bases spanning the gap. The CDR3 totals 16 residues. CDR3 sequence reads: CASSPGVAVRTDTQYF. The CDR3 nucleotides are TGCGCCAGCAGCCCAGGGGTAGCGGTGCGCACAGATACGCAGTATTTT.

This clonotype was observed at least ten times. The chain is built from TRBV20-1 and TRBJ2-7, with D perhaps assigned TRBD1 or TRBD2 (6 bases each). Between the trimmed V and J ends, which lost 3 bases and 6 bases, there was a span of 18 bases. The CDR3 runs to 14 residues. Germline loops: CDR1 DFQATT, CDR2 SNEGSKA (reference sequence). The CDR3 nucleotides are TGCAGTGCTAGCGAGGGGGGTAAAGTGAGCGAGCAGTACTTC. This encodes CSASEGGKVSEQYF.

This clonotype has just a few counts. The chain carries TRBV28 and TRBJ2-5; D is perhaps TRBD2 (6 bases). Per the germline V gene, CDR1 is MDHEN and CDR2 is SYDVKM. The germline V and J ends were trimmed by 5 bases and 0 bases, with 10 bases remaining between them. The CDR3 runs 14 residues. The CDR3 region has the DNA TGTGCCAGCAGTGTGCTAGCGAACCAAGAGACCCAGTACTTC. It specifies CASSVLANQETQYF.

The table lists this clonotype with many counts. Written as DNA, the CDR3 is TGTGCCAGCAGCTTGTACTACCAAAACACTGAAGCTTTCTTT. Translating it yields CASSLYYQNTEAFF. The V call is TRBV7-2, the J call TRBJ1-1, with no clear D. CDR3 length: 14 residues. CDR1 and CDR2 from the germline V gene are SGHTA and FQGNSA. Deletions cut 3 bases from V and 2 bases from J, with 10 bases between.

This clonotype was observed at least ten times. The chain carries TRBV5-1 and TRBJ1-1; D is possibly TRBD1 (6 bases). The CDR3 has 17 amino acids. Germline V gene sequence: CDR1 SGHRS, CDR2 YFSETQ. V was cut by 5 bases and J by 2 bases, with 22 bases left in between. The CDR3 DNA reads TGCGCCAGCAGTGGGGGAGCACTGACAGGAGCTAACACTGAAGCTTTCTTT. It codes for CASSGGALTGANTEAFF.

This clonotype was seen at least ten times. J is TRBJ1-1 and V is TRBV7-6; perhaps TRBD1 as D (5 bases). CDR1 and CDR2 from the germline V gene are SGHVS and FNYEAQ. V was trimmed by 5 bases and J by 1 base, leaving 14 bases between them. This CDR3 is built from 15 residues. CDR3 sequence (DNA): TGTGCCAGCAGCCCCCTCGGGGCCAAGAACACTGAAGCTTTCTTT. Its translation: CASSPLGAKNTEAFF.

This clonotype has a count of ten or more. In DNA, the CDR3 is TGTGCCAGCAGTTACGAGGCAGGCAGGGTGCATGAAAAACTGTTTTTT. Residues: CASSYEAGRVHEKLFF. J is TRBJ1-4 and V is TRBV6-5, with D perhaps matching TRBD1 (5 bases). This CDR3 comprises 16 residues. V shed 2 bases and J shed 6 bases, with 16 bases lying between them. The germline gives CDR1 MNHEY, CDR2 SVGAGI.

This clonotype came up many times. The chain recombines TRBV5-1 with TRBJ2-7; 10 bases fit TRBD1. The CDR3 length is 20 residues. V shed 5 bases, J shed 7 bases, and the junction held 27 bases outside the gene matches. From germline, CDR1 is SGHRS and CDR2 YFSETQ. The DNA for the CDR3 is TGCGCCAGCAGGACCGACAGCTTTGGACCCTTGACAGGGGGCAACTGGGAGCAGTACTTC. Protein product: CASRTDSFGPLTGGNWEQYF.

This clonotype came up many times. The V gene is TRBV6-2 or TRBV6-3, the J gene TRBJ2-3, with a tentative D call TRBD1 (5 bases). CDR3 length: 12 amino acids. The V end lost 2 bases, the J end lost 9 bases, and 9 bases lay between the germline ends. Germline lookup yields CDR1 MNHEY and CDR2 SVGEGT. The CDR3 DNA sequence: TGTGCCAGCAGTTACAGGGGTCCAACGCAGTATTTT. Protein: CASSYRGPTQYF.

This clonotype was detected many times. The chain combines TRBV7-9 with TRBJ2-7; either TRBD1 or TRBD2 may fit D (5 bases each). CDR3 length equals 15 residues. The V end was cut by 1 base, the J end by 4 bases, with 14 bases between. The V gene's germline CDR1 is SEHNR and CDR2 FQNEAQ (reference sequence). The CDR3 bases are TGTGCCAGCAGCTTAGTAAGCAGGGACGGATACGAGCAGTACTTC. It encodes CASSLVSRDGYEQYF.

This clonotype has a count of ten or more. The chain employs TRBV7-9 and TRBJ2-5; D tentatively fits TRBD1 or TRBD2 (5 bases each). Trimming left V 2 bases short and J 3 bases short, with 13 bases between. Per germline, CDR1 SEHNR and CDR2 FQNEAQ (reference sequence). CDR3 length equals 15 residues. Here the CDR3 reads CASSLSYGAKETQYF. The CDR3 DNA follows: TGTGCCAGCAGCTTATCCTACGGGGCGAAAGAGACCCAGTACTTC.

The table lists this clonotype with a few counts. With a much larger clone just one base away, this may be a read error. The J gene is TRBJ2-1, the V gene TRBV20-1, with D possibly being TRBD1 (5 bases). The CDR3 runs to 15 residues. From germline, CDR1 is DFQATT and CDR2 SNEGSKA (reference sequence). The CDR3 DNA is TGCAGTGCTAGAGATGAGGAACAGGCTTGGAATGTGCAGTTCTTC. Translating gives CSARDEEQAWNVQFF.

This clonotype came up many times. V usage is TRBV5-6 and J usage is TRBJ2-7; D could derive from TRBD1 or TRBD2 (5 bases each). The CDR3 sequence is 13 residues long. Trimming removed 3 bases from V and 1 base from J, with 8 bases in between. Germline CDR1 reads SGHDT; CDR2 reads YYEEEE. CDR3 coding DNA: TGTGCCAGCAGCTACGGGGCTTCCTACGAGCAGTACGTC. Its translation is CASSYGASYEQYV.

In this sample, this clonotype turned up many times. V usage is TRBV10-3 and J usage is TRBJ1-5, with 9 bases that match TRBD1. The CDR3 runs 15 residues. After removal of 7 bases from V and 0 bases from J, the junction contained 4 bases not matched to a gene. Germline CDR1 is ENHRY and CDR2 is SYGVKD. This CDR3 reads CAIKEDRGSNQPQHF. CDR3 coding DNA: TGTGCCATCAAAGAGGACAGGGGTAGCAATCAGCCCCAGCATTTT.

At least ten counts were recorded for this clonotype. The rearrangement links TRBV10-2 to TRBJ2-5; D uncertain. The CDR3 is made up of 14 amino acids. Germline-derived CDR1 and CDR2 are WSHSY and SAAADI. Trimming removed 7 bases from V and 1 base from J, with 13 bases in between. Here the CDR3 DNA reads TGCGCCAGCAAGGTGGGCAAAGCCCAAGAGACCCAGTACTTC. This encodes CASKVGKAQETQYF.

This clonotype came up many times. V usage is TRBV5-1 and J usage is TRBJ2-1; 13 bases map to TRBD2. Germline V gene lookup returns CDR1 SGHRS and CDR2 YFSETQ. The CDR3 covers 16 residues. After removal of 4 bases from V and 9 bases from J, the junction contained 10 bases not matched to a gene. CDR3 in DNA: TGCGCCAGCAGCGCACTCACTAGCGGGGGGGCCCGTGAGCAGTTCTTC. Translated: CASSALTSGGAREQFF.

This clonotype was recorded many times. The genes are TRBV7-2 and TRBJ2-1; 8 nucleotides agree with TRBD2. The junction had 4 bases not matched to a gene; V was cut back by 2 bases and J by 13 bases. CDR1 SGHTA and CDR2 FQGNSA come from the germline V gene. This CDR3 spans 12 amino acids. The CDR3, as DNA: TGTGCCAGCAGCTTAACGGCGGGGGGACAGTTCTTC. This codes for CASSLTAGGQFF.